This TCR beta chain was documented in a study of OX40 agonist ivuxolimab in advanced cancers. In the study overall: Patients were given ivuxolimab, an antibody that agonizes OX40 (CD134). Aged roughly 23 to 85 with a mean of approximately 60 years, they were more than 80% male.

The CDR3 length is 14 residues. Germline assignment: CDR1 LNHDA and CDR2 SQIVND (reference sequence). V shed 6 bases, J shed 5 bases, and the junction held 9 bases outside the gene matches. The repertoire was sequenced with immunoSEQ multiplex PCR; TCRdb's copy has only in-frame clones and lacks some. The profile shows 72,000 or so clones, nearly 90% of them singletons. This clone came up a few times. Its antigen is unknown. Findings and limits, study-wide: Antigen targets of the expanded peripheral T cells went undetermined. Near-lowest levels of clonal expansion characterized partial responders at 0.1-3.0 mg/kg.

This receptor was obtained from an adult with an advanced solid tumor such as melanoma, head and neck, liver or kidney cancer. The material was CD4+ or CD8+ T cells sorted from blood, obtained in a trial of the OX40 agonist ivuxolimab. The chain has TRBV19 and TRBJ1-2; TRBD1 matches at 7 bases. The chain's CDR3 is CASRAARGTYGYTF. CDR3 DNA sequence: TGTGCCAGTAGGGCGGCCAGGGGGACGTATGGCTACACCTTC.